Given below is one T cell receptor (beta chain) in context. Using immunoSEQ multiplex PCR, the repertoire was profiled, and TCRdb retains in-frame clones only, with some absent. This table has roughly 36,000 clones, approximately 94% appearing once. This entry is derived from a study of blood T cell repertoires in COVID-19. Across the study: T cells, B-cell-depleted T cells, or PBMCs provided the cDNA or gDNA that served as material.

The source of this sequence is a human donor with active COVID-19. The donor label of this sample is uncertain. The sequencing sample was made of peripheral blood.

The CDR3: CASSPLAGAVHEQFF. The CDR3, as DNA: TGTGCCAGCAGTCCCCTGGCGGGAGCGGTTCATGAGCAGTTCTTC. The chain recombines TRBV28 with TRBJ2-1; TRBD2 agrees at 7 bases. In germline, CDR1 is MDHEN, CDR2 SYDVKM. This CDR3 has 15 amino acids. Losses at the gene ends were 5 bases for V and 8 bases for J; bases not matched to a gene: 12.